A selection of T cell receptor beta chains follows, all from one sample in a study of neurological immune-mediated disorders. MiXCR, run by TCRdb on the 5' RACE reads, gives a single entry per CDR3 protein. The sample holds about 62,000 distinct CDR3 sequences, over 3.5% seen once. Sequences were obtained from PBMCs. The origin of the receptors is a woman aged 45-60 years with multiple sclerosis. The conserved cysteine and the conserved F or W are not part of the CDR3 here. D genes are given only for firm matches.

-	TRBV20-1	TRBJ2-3	SARFLADTQY
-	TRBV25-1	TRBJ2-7	ASSESSYEQY
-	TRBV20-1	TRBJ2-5	SARDLVGDDQETQY
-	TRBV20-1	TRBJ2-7	SARDINRQISYEQY
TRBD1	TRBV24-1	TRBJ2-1	ATSRQGASGEQF
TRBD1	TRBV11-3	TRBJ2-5	ASSFVGGALGTQY
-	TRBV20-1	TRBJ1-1	SATRGGSDTEAF
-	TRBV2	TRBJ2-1	ASTFNNEQF
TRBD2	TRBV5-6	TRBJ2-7	ASSSPPGRRKEQY
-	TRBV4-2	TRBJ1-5	ASSQETPINQPQH
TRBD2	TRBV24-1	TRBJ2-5	ATSDRRQREGKETQY
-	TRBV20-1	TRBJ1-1	SARVRRVNTEAF
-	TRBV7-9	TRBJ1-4	ASSLSSGRLF
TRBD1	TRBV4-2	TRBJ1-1	ASSRGTGTMNTEAF
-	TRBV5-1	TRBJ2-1	ASSLVPRRGLSSYNEQF
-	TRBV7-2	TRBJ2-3	ASCSQLAVADTQY
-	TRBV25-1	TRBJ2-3	ASSEFRQPQTQY
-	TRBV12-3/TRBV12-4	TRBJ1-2	ASSTGGNGYT
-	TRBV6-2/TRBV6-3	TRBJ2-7	ASSYSPGTPNTYEQY
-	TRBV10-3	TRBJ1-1	AISESGRARENTEAF
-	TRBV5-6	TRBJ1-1	ASSFRPWAGMNTEAF
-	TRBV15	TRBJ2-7	ATSRDRGQTSSYEQY
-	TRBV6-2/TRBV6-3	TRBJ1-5	ASSYRTPTGQPQH
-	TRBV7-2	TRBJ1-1	ASTLNPAGLNTEAF
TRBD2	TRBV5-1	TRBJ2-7	ASSAGTSGGVSPYEQY
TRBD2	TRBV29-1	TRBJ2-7	SVESGGGNEQY
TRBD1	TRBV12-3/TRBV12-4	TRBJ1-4	ASRRGTEGNEKLF
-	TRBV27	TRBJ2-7	ASSLKVGTYEQY
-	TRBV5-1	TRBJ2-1	ASSLVGYNEQF
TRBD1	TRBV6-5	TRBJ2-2	ASSIPLGQGTGELF
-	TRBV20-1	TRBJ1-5	SASVVGVDQPQN
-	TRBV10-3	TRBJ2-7	AISAAGLSYEQY
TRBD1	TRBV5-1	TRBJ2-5	ASRAGQAEETQY
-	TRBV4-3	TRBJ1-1	ASSQDQVGSNTEAF
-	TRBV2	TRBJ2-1	ASRSWAGNEQF
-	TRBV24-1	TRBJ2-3	ATSDLKGKTDTQY
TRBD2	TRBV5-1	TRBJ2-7	ASRSSGSPDEQY
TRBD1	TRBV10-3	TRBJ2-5	AISDRDRADETQY
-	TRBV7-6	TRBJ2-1	ASSALPGVGEQF
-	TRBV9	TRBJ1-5	ASSVDSETGQPQH
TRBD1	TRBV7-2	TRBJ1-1	ASSFGDRGQAF
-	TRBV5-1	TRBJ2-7	ASSVSPQWSSYEQY
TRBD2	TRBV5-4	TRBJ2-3	ASSWTSGSSDTQY
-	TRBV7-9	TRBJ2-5	ASSFSGGRETQY
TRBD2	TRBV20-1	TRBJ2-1	SARSGGNEQF
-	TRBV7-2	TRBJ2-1	ASSLASEKVTEQF
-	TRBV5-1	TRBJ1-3	ASSLGGPGNIIY
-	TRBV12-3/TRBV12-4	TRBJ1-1	ASSLGQRAF